The 22 T cell receptor beta chains given below trace back to one sample, sequenced in a study of cytomegalovirus exposure and HLA in healthy donors. TCRdb keeps only in-frame clones here, not all; method: immunoSEQ multiplex PCR. The sample holds a few hundred thousand clones; about 91% are singletons and the top ten take roughly 3%. Source material: PBMCs. These receptors were obtained from a woman between 18 and 30 years old in good health and CMV-seronegative.

This chain joins TRBV28 and TRBJ1-2, with D possibly being TRBD1 (5 bases). V was trimmed by 2 bases and J by 2 bases, leaving 9 bases between them. Germline lookup yields CDR1 MDHEN and CDR2 SYDVKM. The CDR3 contains 14 residues. The CDR3 region has the DNA TGTGCCAGCAGTTTAATGACAGCGAACTATGGCTACACCTTC. This encodes CASSLMTANYGYTF.

The J gene is TRBJ1-2, the V gene TRBV6-5; the match to TRBD1 covers 7 bases. V trimming: 0 bases; J trimming: 5 bases; junction bases outside the gene matches: 3. CDR3 length: 14 residues. Germline V gene data show CDR1 as MNHEY and CDR2 as SVGAGI. The CDR3 DNA follows: TGTGCCAGCAGTTACTCAGGGGGCACGTATGGCTACACCTTC. Its translation is CASSYSGGTYGYTF.

The chain recombines TRBV27 with TRBJ2-1, with 7 bases fitting TRBD1. The V and J ends lost 6 bases and 6 bases, in that order; junction bases with no gene match: 20. The germline gives CDR1 MNHEY, CDR2 SMNVEV (reference sequence). The CDR3 contains 18 residues. The CDR3 bases are TGTGCCAGCAGAGCGGACCCTTTTGACAGGGTTGTAGGCAATGAGCAGTTCTTC. It codes for CASRADPFDRVVGNEQFF.

The chain is built from TRBV27 and TRBJ2-1, with 10 bases that match TRBD1. CDR1 MNHEY and CDR2 SMNVEV come from the germline V gene (reference sequence). The CDR3 contains 15 residues. The trim removed 7 bases at V and 5 bases at J, leaving 8 bases unmatched. This CDR3 is CASKSPGTGDNEQFF. The CDR3 bases are TGTGCCAGCAAATCTCCCGGGACAGGGGACAATGAGCAGTTCTTC.

The chain carries TRBV15 and TRBJ2-1; a weak D match, TRBD2 (6 bases). The CDR3 covers 15 residues. V lost 3 bases, J lost 3 bases, and 12 bases lay in between. Germline V gene data show CDR1 as LNHNV and CDR2 as YYDKDF (reference sequence). CDR3 amino acids: CATSRLASDYNEQFF. CDR3 DNA: TGTGCCACCAGCAGGCTAGCGTCAGACTACAATGAGCAGTTCTTC.

The gene calls are TRBV15 and TRBJ1-2; tentatively, D is TRBD1 (5 bases). V was clipped by 0 bases and J by 7 bases, with 9 bases between them. Germline CDR1 is LNHNV and CDR2 is YYDKDF (reference sequence). The CDR3 spans 13 residues. The CDR3 DNA sequence: TGTGCCACCAGCAGAGATGCGGGACTTGGCTACACCTTC. Its protein product is CATSRDAGLGYTF.

This clone turned up a few times. CDR3 protein: CASSRGLAGPDEQFF. In DNA form, the CDR3 reads TGTGCCAGCAGCCGGGGACTAGCGGGACCTGATGAGCAGTTCTTC. The chain combines TRBV4-2 with TRBJ2-1; 13 bases map to TRBD2. V shed 4 bases, J shed 8 bases, and the junction held 5 bases outside the gene matches. The CDR3 is 15 residues long. Germline V gene sequence: CDR1 LGHNA, CDR2 YNFKEQ.

This chain joins TRBV5-5 and TRBJ2-7, with 7 bases aligning to TRBD2. V lost 1 base to trimming and J lost 6 bases; unmatched junction nucleotides: 10. Germline V gene data show CDR1 as SGHKS and CDR2 as YYEKEE (reference sequence). The CDR3 is made up of 15 amino acids. CDR3: CASSLNGLGQGEQYF. The DNA of the CDR3 is TGTGCCAGCAGCTTGAACGGACTAGGGCAAGGCGAGCAGTACTTC.

The chain joins TRBV28 to TRBJ1-1; TRBD1 matches 10 bases. Losses at the gene ends were 5 bases for V and 6 bases for J; bases not matched to a gene: 15. Per germline, CDR1 MDHEN and CDR2 SYDVKM. The CDR3 extends over 17 amino acids. The CDR3 region is CASSPFLRDRGYSEAFF. Here the CDR3 DNA reads TGTGCCAGCAGTCCGTTCCTTCGGGACAGGGGATATTCTGAAGCTTTCTTT.

This clone is a singleton in its sample. V is TRBV5-1 and J is TRBJ2-1; tentative D call: TRBD2 (5 bases). V dropped 3 bases and J dropped 6 bases, with 19 bases sitting between them. This CDR3 is built from 16 residues. In germline, CDR1 is SGHRS, CDR2 YFSETQ. Written as DNA, the CDR3 is TGCGCCAGCAGCTCACTCAGCGGACCAAGTGTCAATGAGCAGTTCTTC. Protein: CASSSLSGPSVNEQFF.

V is TRBV2 and J is TRBJ1-2; D gene ambiguous. Trimming removed 3 bases from V and 2 bases from J, with 10 bases in between. Germline V gene data show CDR1 as SNHLY and CDR2 as FYNNEI. This CDR3 spans 14 amino acids. CDR3 in amino acids: CASSDTVENYGYTF. In DNA form, the CDR3 reads TGTGCCAGCAGTGACACAGTAGAAAACTATGGCTACACCTTC.

The V gene is TRBV5-8, the J gene TRBJ1-5; D is unclear. The length of the CDR3 is 12 residues. Deletions cut 1 base from V and 3 bases from J, with 2 bases between. The germline V gene has CDR1 SGHTS and CDR2 YDEGEE. CDR3 DNA sequence: TGTGCCAGCAGCTTGCTCAATCAGCCCCAGCATTTT. Protein product: CASSLLNQPQHF.

The chain joins TRBV30 to TRBJ2-7, with D possibly TRBD2 on 5 matching bases. V lost 4 bases to trimming and J lost 5 bases, with 15 bases between them. Per the germline V gene, CDR1 is GTSNPN and CDR2 is SVGIG (reference sequence). The CDR3 loop spans 13 amino acids. CDR3 loop: CAWNWELRNEQYF. DNA for the CDR3: TGTGCCTGGAACTGGGAGTTAAGGAACGAGCAGTACTTC.

This rearrangement joins TRBV27 to TRBJ1-1, with a tentative D call TRBD1 (5 bases). The CDR3 length is 15 residues. V lost 7 bases to trimming and J lost 3 bases, with 18 bases between them. Germline-derived CDR1 and CDR2 are MNHEY and SMNVEV (reference sequence). CDR3 bases: TGTGCCAGCAAAGAAGCAGGGTGGGCGGACACTGAAGCTTTCTTT. Translation gives CASKEAGWADTEAFF.

The V call is TRBV5-6, the J call TRBJ2-3; 10 nucleotides align to TRBD2. V lost 0 bases to trimming and J lost 6 bases; unmatched junction nucleotides: 7. Germline V lookup: CDR1 SGHDT, CDR2 YYEEEE. The CDR3 sequence is 16 residues long. The CDR3 DNA is TGTGCCAGCAGCTTGGGCCTAGCGGGAGACGGTGATACGCAGTATTTT. Amino acid sequence: CASSLGLAGDGDTQYF.

The chain is built from TRBV9 and TRBJ2-2; 9 bases agree with TRBD1. CDR3 length: 15 residues. CDR1 and CDR2 (germline): SGDLS, YYNGEE. With V trimmed by 2 bases and J by 5 bases, 4 bases remained unmatched. For the CDR3, the DNA is TGTGCCAGCAGCGTCAACAGGGGGCGTACCGGGGAGCTGTTTTTT. This sequence encodes CASSVNRGRTGELFF.

Only a few counts were recorded for this clone. The chain combines TRBV19 with TRBJ2-1; 7 bases line up with TRBD1. CDR1 and CDR2 (germline): LNHDA, SQIVND (reference sequence). This CDR3 is built from 14 residues. After removal of 5 bases from V and 6 bases from J, the junction contained 7 bases not matched to a gene. The CDR3 coding sequence is TGTGCCAGTAGTCGCCGACAGGGCGGCAATGAGCAGTTCTTC. Its protein product is CASSRRQGGNEQFF.

This clone was counted a single time. The chain joins TRBV5-4 to TRBJ2-7; TRBD2 matches at 9 bases. Germline-derived CDR1 and CDR2 are SGHNT and YYREEE (reference sequence). The V and J ends lost 7 bases and 6 bases, in that order; junction bases with no gene match: 11. The CDR3 totals 14 residues. The chain's CDR3 is CASGRVAGEAEQYF. CDR3 DNA sequence: TGTGCCAGCGGCCGAGTAGCGGGAGAGGCCGAGCAGTACTTC. Variable domain in full (rest from reference TRBV5-4 and TRBJ2-7): ETGVTQSPTHLIKTRGQQVTLRCSSQSGHNTVSWYQQALGQGPQFIFQYYREEENGRGNFPPRFSGLQFPNYSSELNVNALELDDSALYLCASGRVAGEAEQYFGPGTRLTVT.

J is TRBJ2-7 and V is TRBV11-2; 8 bases are a match to TRBD1. V gave up 4 bases and J gave up 6 bases; unmatched junction bases: 11. The CDR3 length is 15 residues. Germline CDR1 SGHAT, CDR2 FQNNGV. Here the CDR3 reads CASSSPGGHSGEQYF. Written as DNA, the CDR3 is TGTGCCAGCAGCTCCCCAGGGGGCCACTCCGGCGAGCAGTACTTC.

The chain combines TRBV28 with TRBJ2-2; D perhaps matches TRBD1 (6 bases). V shed 4 bases and J shed 3 bases, with 12 bases lying between them. Germline assignment: CDR1 MDHEN and CDR2 SYDVKM. The CDR3 extends over 15 amino acids. CDR3 nucleotide sequence: TGTGCCAGCAGTTCTCAGGGGAGAGACACCGGGGAGCTGTTTTTT. Translation: CASSSQGRDTGELFF.

The CDR3: CASRGDSVRREQYF. The CDR3 DNA sequence: TGTGCCAGCAGAGGAGACAGTGTAAGAAGGGAGCAGTACTTC. The chain recombines TRBV6-5 with TRBJ2-7, with D possibly matching TRBD1 (5 bases). Germline CDR1 and CDR2: MNHEY and SVGAGI. Trimming shortened V by 6 bases and J by 7 bases, and 19 bases separated the two germline ends. The CDR3 runs 14 residues.

The V and J genes are TRBV4-3 and TRBJ2-2, with 8 bases matching TRBD1. The CDR3 is 17 amino acids. Trimming removed 2 bases from V and 4 bases from J; junction bases left unmatched: 9. Germline V gene lookup returns CDR1 LGHNA and CDR2 YSLEER. CDR3 amino acids: CASSQTPGQAVTGELFF. In DNA, the CDR3 is TGCGCCAGCAGCCAAACCCCGGGACAGGCGGTCACCGGGGAGCTGTTTTTT.